A single sample gave rise to the 19 T cell receptor beta chains below, sequenced in a study of shared clonotypes between healthy human individuals. Naive-designated CD8 cells lacked CD45RO, were positively enriched for CCR7, and omitted terminally differentiated effector memory CD45RA+ cells. Here immunoSEQ multiplex PCR was the method, and the copy in TCRdb shows in-frame clones only, minus some. Altogether around 2.1 million clones are present, approximately 94% being singletons, with the ten largest covering approximately 1.7%. Sequencing was performed on naive CD8+ T cells from PBMCs. These TCRs come from a man between 18 and 29 years old in good health. Some clones in this sample may be carry-over from other donors' samples.

With respect to this clone: The junction departs from the called germline gene at one end, perhaps through a read error. This chain links TRBV19 with TRBJ1-5; 9 bases fit TRBD1. Germline CDR1 reads LNHDA; CDR2 reads SQIVND (reference sequence). The CDR3 contains 15 residues. CDR3: CVSSRDREGNQPQHF. The DNA for the CDR3 is TGTGTCAGTAGTAGGGACAGGGAGGGCAATCAGCCCCAGCATTTT.

The chain is built from TRBV2 and TRBJ1-4; TRBD1 aligns across 7 bases. V trimming: 3 bases; J trimming: 5 bases; junction bases outside the gene matches: 3. The germline V gene encodes CDR1 SNHLY and CDR2 FYNNEI. The CDR3 runs 14 residues. CDR3 nucleotide sequence: TGTGCCAGCAGTGACGGCAGGGGGAATGAAAAACTGTTTTTT. Its protein is CASSDGRGNEKLFF.

The rearrangement joins TRBV29-1 to TRBJ1-1; TRBD1 might be the D (5 bases). The V gene's germline CDR1 is SQVTM and CDR2 ANQGSEA. The CDR3 covers 10 residues. Trimming cost V 7 bases and J 13 bases, with 16 bases left between them. CDR3 DNA sequence: TGCAGCGCAAAGACAGATGGTGTTTTCTTT. The encoded protein is CSAKTDGVFF.

The chain carries TRBV9 and TRBJ2-5, with 7 bases that match TRBD1. The V gene end was trimmed by 4 bases and the J gene end by 5 bases; junction bases not matched to a gene: 11. CDR3 size: 15 residues. The germline V gene has CDR1 SGDLS and CDR2 YYNGEE. The CDR3 region has the DNA TGTGCCAGCAGCTCCCGTCAAGACAGGGTGGAGACCCAGTACTTC. Its protein product is CASSSRQDRVETQYF.

The CDR3 nucleotides are TGTGCCAGCAGCTTCAGTTCGGGGTGGGCCTACAATGAGCAGTTCTTC. Its protein is CASSFSSGWAYNEQFF. The chain recombines TRBV5-6 with TRBJ2-1; TRBD2 is a possible D gene (5 bases). V lost 2 bases, J lost 2 bases, and 14 bases lay in between. The CDR3 covers 16 residues. The germline V gene encodes CDR1 SGHDT and CDR2 YYEEEE.

The CDR3 region has the DNA TGTGCCAGCAGCTTATTACGTGGGCAGCCGCGTGGTCAAGAGACCCAGTACTTC. It is translated as CASSLLRGQPRGQETQYF. The chain is built from TRBV7-9 and TRBJ2-5; D is ambiguous. Germline V gene sequence: CDR1 SEHNR, CDR2 FQNEAQ (reference sequence). CDR3 length equals 18 residues. V gave up 2 bases and J gave up 2 bases, with 21 bases separating them. Looking up the rest from reference TRBV7-9 and TRBJ2-5 gives the full variable domain: DTGVSQNPRHKITKRGQNVTFRCDPISEHNRLYWYRQTLGQGPEFLTYFQNEAQLEKSRLLSDRFSAERPKGSFSTLEIQRTEQGDSAMYLCASSLLRGQPRGQETQYFGPGTRLLVL.

The CDR3 DNA follows: TGCGCCAGCAGCCAAGACCTGGCGGGGGGCAGAAGCGCCCTCCACTTT. Translation gives CASSQDLAGGRSALHF. This chain joins TRBV4-1 and TRBJ1-6; a possible D gene is TRBD1 (6 bases). The germline V gene has CDR1 MGHRA and CDR2 YSYEKL. Trimming removed 0 bases from V and 14 bases from J, with 20 bases in between. The CDR3 totals 16 residues.

This chain joins TRBV29-1 and TRBJ1-1; 9 bases agree with TRBD1. The CDR3 extends over 16 amino acids. Unmatched junction bases numbered 9, after V lost 4 bases and J lost 0 bases. Germline V gene lookup returns CDR1 SQVTM and CDR2 ANQGSEA. CDR3 loop: CSVGRPTGGLNTEAFF. The CDR3 DNA reads as TGCAGCGTTGGACGCCCAACAGGGGGCTTGAACACTGAAGCTTTCTTT.

The chain combines TRBV19 with TRBJ1-2, with D perhaps matching TRBD1 (5 bases). Trimming cost V 7 bases and J 4 bases, with 16 bases left between them. Germline assignment: CDR1 LNHDA and CDR2 SQIVND (reference sequence). This CDR3 comprises 14 residues. CDR3 sequence: CASTPGRGAYGYTF. The CDR3 DNA follows: TGTGCCAGTACCCCCGGTCGAGGGGCCTATGGCTACACCTTC.

This chain joins TRBV6-1 and TRBJ1-2; D is possibly TRBD1 (6 bases). Germline V CDR1 and CDR2: MNHNS, SASEGT. With 1 base removed from V and 3 bases from J, the gap between germline ends came to 12 bases. The CDR3 loop spans 15 amino acids. CDR3 loop: CASSEGSQGDYGYTF. CDR3 in DNA: TGTGCCAGCAGTGAAGGTTCACAGGGCGACTATGGCTACACCTTC.

The chain uses TRBV4-1 and TRBJ2-2; 10 bases are a match to TRBD2. The germline V gene encodes CDR1 MGHRA and CDR2 YSYEKL. The CDR3 has 16 amino acids. With 3 bases clipped from V and 4 bases from J, the junction kept 5 bases outside the gene matches. CDR3 residues: CASSQEREGPTGELFF. The CDR3 nucleotides read TGCGCCAGCAGCCAGGAGCGGGAGGGCCCCACCGGGGAGCTGTTTTTT.

The rearrangement joins TRBV9 to TRBJ2-3; weak D call: TRBD1 (5 bases). The germline V gene has CDR1 SGDLS and CDR2 YYNGEE. This CDR3 is 14 amino acids long. Trimming stripped 2 bases from V and 2 bases from J, with 9 bases between. The CDR3 DNA is TGTGCCAGCAGCGTTGACAGATACACAGATACGCAGTATTTT. It translates to CASSVDRYTDTQYF.

V is TRBV28 and J is TRBJ2-1, with 8 bases matching TRBD1. After removal of 3 bases from V and 4 bases from J, the junction contained 8 bases not matched to a gene. Germline CDR1 reads MDHEN; CDR2 reads SYDVKM. CDR3 length: 16 amino acids. The CDR3 loop is CASSFPTGGLYNEQFF. The CDR3 DNA reads as TGTGCCAGCAGTTTCCCTACAGGGGGACTGTACAATGAGCAGTTCTTC.

DNA of the CDR3: TGCGCCAGCAGCTTCGACGGACAGATTCTTAATGAAAAACTGTTTTTT. The encoded protein is CASSFDGQILNEKLFF. The chain combines TRBV5-1 with TRBJ1-4; D is perhaps TRBD1 (6 bases). Trimming took 2 bases from V and 4 from J, leaving 15 bases between them. The length of the CDR3 is 16 residues. CDR1 and CDR2 from the germline V gene are SGHRS and YFSETQ. The full variable domain, rest sourced from reference TRBV5-1 and TRBJ1-4, is KAGVTQTPRYLIKTRGQQVTLSCSPISGHRSVSWYQQTPGQGLQFLFEYFSETQRNKGNFPGRFSGRQFSNSRSEMNVSTLELGDSALYLCASSFDGQILNEKLFFGSGTQLSVL.

This clone was seen just once. The genes are TRBV18 and TRBJ1-2, with D perhaps matching TRBD1 (5 bases). Trimming shortened V by 2 bases and J by 2 bases, and 15 bases separated the two germline ends. Germline-derived CDR1 and CDR2 are KGHSH and LQKENI. This CDR3 is 16 amino acids long. The CDR3 DNA reads as TGTGCCAGCTCACCAACAGGTCTCAAATTAAACTATGGCTACACCTTC. Amino acid sequence: CASSPTGLKLNYGYTF.

The rearrangement joins TRBV29-1 to TRBJ1-1, with D unclear. CDR1 and CDR2 (germline): SQVTM, ANQGSEA. The CDR3 contains 18 residues. V lost 5 bases and J lost 5, with 30 bases in between. This CDR3 is CSVPNSLRAEILGTEAFF. In DNA, the CDR3 is TGCAGCGTTCCCAACTCTCTCCGGGCCGAAATTTTGGGGACTGAAGCTTTCTTT.

This clone was seen a single time. The gene calls are TRBV28 and TRBJ1-1; unclear D gene. The germline V gene encodes CDR1 MDHEN and CDR2 SYDVKM. This CDR3 has 14 residues. V dropped 5 bases and J dropped 1 base, with 11 bases sitting between them. CDR3 sequence reads: CASSPRAWNTEAFF. Here the CDR3 DNA reads TGTGCCAGCAGTCCACGGGCCTGGAACACTGAAGCTTTCTTT.

V and J are TRBV27 and TRBJ2-7, with D unclear. The CDR3 has 13 amino acids. The germline CDR1 and CDR2 sequences are MNHEY and SMNVEV (reference sequence). The V end was cut by 3 bases, the J end by 2 bases, with 8 bases between. CDR3 loop: CASSFTPTYEQYF. Written as DNA, the CDR3 is TGTGCCAGCAGTTTTACCCCCACCTACGAGCAGTACTTC.

The chain links TRBV7-3 to TRBJ2-1; D possibly corresponds to TRBD1 (6 bases). This CDR3 is 12 amino acids long. Germline CDR1 reads SGHTA; CDR2 reads FQGTGA. V shed 4 bases and J shed 10 bases, with 11 bases lying between them. CDR3: CASSSLRGEQFF. The CDR3 nucleotides are TGTGCCAGCAGCTCCCTAAGGGGGGAGCAGTTCTTC.